This T cell receptor beta chain was recovered during a study of blood T cell repertoires in COVID-19. About the study: Sites across the United States, Italy and Spain contributed samples from acute and convalescent COVID-19. PBMCs, B-cell-depleted T cells, or T cells were the source of the cDNA or gDNA that made up the material.

Trimming took off 2 bases at V and 4 bases at J, with 9 bases between the two ends. CDR1 and CDR2 from the germline V gene are MNHNS and SASEGT. The CDR3 consists of 14 residues. In the original processing: Counts of nucleated cells, estimated from reference gene primer amplification, were obtained. Data came from immunoSEQ multiplex PCR; TCRdb stores just in-frame clones and leaves some out. V, J and clone size reflect that table, while D and trimming were determined from the DNA. The sample carries tens of thousands of clones, about 81% recorded once. The TCR sequence derives from a human donor in a cohort sampled during active COVID-19. The chain is built from TRBV6-1 and TRBJ1-3; weak D call: TRBD1 (6 bases). Sequencing used peripheral blood. The CDR3 DNA sequence: TGTGCCAGCAGTGAACTGACAGGCGGAAACACCATATATTTT. This gives the protein CASSELTGGNTIYF.